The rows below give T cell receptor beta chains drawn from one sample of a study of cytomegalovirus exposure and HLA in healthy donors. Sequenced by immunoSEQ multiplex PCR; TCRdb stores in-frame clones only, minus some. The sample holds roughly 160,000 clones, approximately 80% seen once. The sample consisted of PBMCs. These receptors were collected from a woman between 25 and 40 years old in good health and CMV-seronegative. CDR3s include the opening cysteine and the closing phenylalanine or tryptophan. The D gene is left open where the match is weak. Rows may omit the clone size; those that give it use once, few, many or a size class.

CDR3 DNA: TGTGCCAGCAGCTTGGGTTCGGGGACTGGGGCCAACGTCCTGACTTTC
CDR3 protein: CASSLGSGTGANVLTF
clone size: NA
J gene: TRBJ2-6
V gene: TRBV7-3
D gene: NA

CDR3 DNA: TGTGCCAGTAGTACCAGGGGGATCCTAGCCAAAAACATTCAGTACTTC
CDR3 protein: CASSTRGILAKNIQYF
clone size: NA
J gene: TRBJ2-4
V gene: TRBV19
D gene: TRBD1

CDR3 DNA: TGCGCCAGCAGCTTGGGGGGGAGGTCCGACTATGGCTACACCTTC
CDR3 protein: CASSLGGRSDYGYTF
clone size: NA
J gene: TRBJ1-2
V gene: TRBV5-1
D gene: NA

CDR3 DNA: TGTGCCAGCGGAGTAACCCGGGGCTACGAGCAGTACTTC
CDR3 protein: CASGVTRGYEQYF
clone size: once
J gene: TRBJ2-7
V gene: TRBV27
D gene: NA

CDR3 DNA: TGTGCCACGGGGGATTATGGCTACACCTTC
CDR3 protein: CATGDYGYTF
clone size: few
J gene: TRBJ1-2
V gene: TRBV10-3
D gene: NA

CDR3 DNA: TGTGCCACACGGACTAGCGGGAGCTACGAGCAGTACTTC
CDR3 protein: CATRTSGSYEQYF
clone size: NA
J gene: TRBJ2-7
V gene: TRBV11-2
D gene: TRBD2

CDR3 DNA: TGTGCCAGCAGCAAATCGGGACTCCAAGAGACCCAGTACTTC
CDR3 protein: CASSKSGLQETQYF
clone size: NA
J gene: TRBJ2-5
V gene: TRBV6-5
D gene: NA

CDR3 DNA: TGTGCCAGCAGGGGACTGGACACTGAAGCTTTCTTT
CDR3 protein: CASRGLDTEAFF
clone size: NA
J gene: TRBJ1-1
V gene: TRBV7-9
D gene: NA

CDR3 DNA: TGTGCCTGGAGGGTGAGACGGGCAACTAATGAAAAACTGTTTTTT
CDR3 protein: CAWRVRRATNEKLFF
clone size: NA
J gene: TRBJ1-4
V gene: TRBV30
D gene: NA

CDR3 DNA: TGTGCCAGCAGTAACAGGGGGCACACTGAAGCTTTCTTT
CDR3 protein: CASSNRGHTEAFF
clone size: NA
J gene: TRBJ1-1
V gene: TRBV6-5
D gene: TRBD1

CDR3 DNA: TGTGCCAGCAGAATTAACCGCCGGGACAGTTTTGAAAAACTGTTTTTT
CDR3 protein: CASRINRRDSFEKLFF
clone size: NA
J gene: TRBJ1-4
V gene: TRBV28
D gene: TRBD1

CDR3 DNA: TGTGCCAGCAGTTCCTACGCTCGACAGGACGAGGCTTTCTTT
CDR3 protein: CASSSYARQDEAFF
clone size: NA
J gene: TRBJ1-1
V gene: TRBV27
D gene: NA

CDR3 DNA: TGTGCCAGCAGCTTGGTCCAGCGGGGGGCCTACGAGCAGTACTTC
CDR3 protein: CASSLVQRGAYEQYF
clone size: NA
J gene: TRBJ2-7
V gene: TRBV5-4
D gene: TRBD2

CDR3 DNA: TGTGCCAGCAGCTTGGGAGGGGGCGCCTTCCTTAGTGAAAAACTGTTTTTT
CDR3 protein: CASSLGGGAFLSEKLFF
clone size: NA
J gene: TRBJ1-4
V gene: TRBV5-8
D gene: TRBD1

CDR3 DNA: TGTGCCAGCAGTTTTCCCGGCTACGAGCAGTACTTC
CDR3 protein: CASSFPGYEQYF
clone size: NA
J gene: TRBJ2-7
V gene: TRBV27
D gene: NA

CDR3 DNA: TGCGCCAGCAGCCAAGTGAACTACCTAAAAAACATTCAGTACTTC
CDR3 protein: CASSQVNYLKNIQYF
clone size: NA
J gene: TRBJ2-4
V gene: TRBV4-1
D gene: NA

CDR3 DNA: TGTGCCTGGAATCCAGGAAGCTCCTACGAGCAGTACTTC
CDR3 protein: CAWNPGSSYEQYF
clone size: few
J gene: TRBJ2-7
V gene: TRBV30
D gene: NA

CDR3 DNA: TGTGCCACCAAGTCACAGGGCCCTGAAGCTTTCTTT
CDR3 protein: CATKSQGPEAFF
clone size: NA
J gene: TRBJ1-1
V gene: TRBV27
D gene: NA

CDR3 DNA: TGCGCCAGCAGCCAAGATCCCCGCCGGGGGGCTGGGGCCAACGTCCTGACTTTC
CDR3 protein: CASSQDPRRGAGANVLTF
clone size: NA
J gene: TRBJ2-6
V gene: TRBV4-1
D gene: TRBD2

CDR3 DNA: TGTGCCAGCAGTGACGGGTATCAGCCCCAGCATTTT
CDR3 protein: CASSDGYQPQHF
clone size: NA
J gene: TRBJ1-5
V gene: TRBV2
D gene: NA

CDR3 DNA: TGTGCCAGCAGTCTGCTCGGGGAGACCCAGTACTTC
CDR3 protein: CASSLLGETQYF
clone size: NA
J gene: TRBJ2-5
V gene: TRBV28
D gene: NA

CDR3 DNA: TGTGCCTGGAACAGGGGTATAGGCTATGGCTACACCTTC
CDR3 protein: CAWNRGIGYGYTF
clone size: few
J gene: TRBJ1-2
V gene: TRBV30
D gene: TRBD1

CDR3 DNA: TGTGCCAGCAGTTCCCCTTTGGGAAACACCATATATTTT
CDR3 protein: CASSSPLGNTIYF
clone size: NA
J gene: TRBJ1-3
V gene: TRBV6-1
D gene: NA

CDR3 DNA: TGTGCCAGCAGTTACTTCGGGGGGGGTAACACTGAAGCTTTCTTT
CDR3 protein: CASSYFGGGNTEAFF
clone size: NA
J gene: TRBJ1-1
V gene: TRBV6-5
D gene: NA

CDR3 DNA: TGTGCCATCACCCCCAAGGGACTAGCGGGCTCCTACAATGAGCAGTTCTTC
CDR3 protein: CAITPKGLAGSYNEQFF
clone size: NA
J gene: TRBJ2-1
V gene: TRBV10-3
D gene: TRBD2

CDR3 DNA: TGTGCCAGCAGTGCCCGGGACTCGGCGGGGTACTTAGAGACCCAGTACTTC
CDR3 protein: CASSARDSAGYLETQYF
clone size: NA
J gene: TRBJ2-5
V gene: TRBV2
D gene: NA

CDR3 DNA: TGCGCCAGCAGCCAAGGGAGTGAGACAGGGTGGGAGACCCAGTACTTC
CDR3 protein: CASSQGSETGWETQYF
clone size: NA
J gene: TRBJ2-5
V gene: TRBV4-1
D gene: TRBD1

CDR3 DNA: TGCAGCGTTGAAAGTCACACGAACACTGAAGCTTTCTTT
CDR3 protein: CSVESHTNTEAFF
clone size: NA
J gene: TRBJ1-1
V gene: TRBV29-1
D gene: NA

CDR3 DNA: TGTGCCAGCTCACCCCAGGCACTGTACGGAAACACCATATATTTT
CDR3 protein: CASSPQALYGNTIYF
clone size: NA
J gene: TRBJ1-3
V gene: TRBV18
D gene: NA

CDR3 DNA: TGTGCCAGCAGTTATAACGCAGGTTTTGGTCAGCCCCAGCATTTT
CDR3 protein: CASSYNAGFGQPQHF
clone size: NA
J gene: TRBJ1-5
V gene: TRBV7-6
D gene: NA

CDR3 DNA: TGTGCCAGCAGCCCGGGGGACAGGGGATATGGCTACACCTTC
CDR3 protein: CASSPGDRGYGYTF
clone size: NA
J gene: TRBJ1-2
V gene: TRBV5-4
D gene: TRBD1

CDR3 DNA: TGTGCCAGCAGGAATGACAGGATCTCCTACGAGCAGTACTTC
CDR3 protein: CASRNDRISYEQYF
clone size: NA
J gene: TRBJ2-7
V gene: TRBV6-6
D gene: NA

CDR3 DNA: TGTGCCAGTAGTACAGGGGCCAGCAATCAGCCCCAGCATTTT
CDR3 protein: CASSTGASNQPQHF
clone size: NA
J gene: TRBJ1-5
V gene: TRBV19
D gene: NA

CDR3 DNA: TGTGCCAGTACTTCGCGGGTTTGGCCCCAGCATTTT
CDR3 protein: CASTSRVWPQHF
clone size: NA
J gene: TRBJ1-5
V gene: TRBV6-1
D gene: NA

CDR3 DNA: TGTGCCAGCAGCGCGACGACAGGGGCCGTTGGAGATACGCAGTATTTT
CDR3 protein: CASSATTGAVGDTQYF
clone size: NA
J gene: TRBJ2-3
V gene: TRBV9
D gene: TRBD1

CDR3 DNA: TGTGCCAGCAGTTCCCTGACTAGCGGGAAGTACAATGAGCAGTTCTTC
CDR3 protein: CASSSLTSGKYNEQFF
clone size: NA
J gene: TRBJ2-1
V gene: TRBV6-5
D gene: TRBD2

CDR3 DNA: TGTGCCAGTACAACAGGGCCGGGGGGTTCCTACGAGCAGTACTTC
CDR3 protein: CASTTGPGGSYEQYF
clone size: NA
J gene: TRBJ2-7
V gene: TRBV19
D gene: NA

CDR3 DNA: TGTGCCAGCAGTGCACAGGGGGCGGTTTTCGAAAAACTGTTTTTT
CDR3 protein: CASSAQGAVFEKLFF
clone size: NA
J gene: TRBJ1-4
V gene: TRBV25-1
D gene: TRBD1

CDR3 DNA: TGTGCCAGTAGTATAAGGGACAGGGGAATTTCGAGCAATCAGCCCCAGCATTTT
CDR3 protein: CASSIRDRGISSNQPQHF
clone size: NA
J gene: TRBJ1-5
V gene: TRBV19
D gene: TRBD1

CDR3 DNA: TGCGCCAGCAGCCAAGAAGGGACGGGGGGCGCCCGCAAAGTCTTC
CDR3 protein: CASSQEGTGGARKVF
clone size: few
J gene: TRBJ1-2
V gene: TRBV4-1
D gene: NA

CDR3 DNA: TGCGCCAGCAGCTCCTCCGGGACTAGCGGATACAATGAGCAGTTCTTC
CDR3 protein: CASSSSGTSGYNEQFF
clone size: NA
J gene: TRBJ2-1
V gene: TRBV5-1
D gene: TRBD2

CDR3 DNA: TGTGCCAGCAGCGGATCGGGGACTAGCGGGACTAGCACAGATACGCAGTATTTT
CDR3 protein: CASSGSGTSGTSTDTQYF
clone size: once
J gene: TRBJ2-3
V gene: TRBV9
D gene: TRBD2

CDR3 DNA: TGCGCCAGCAGCCAAGAAACGCGGAACACAGATACGCAGTATTTT
CDR3 protein: CASSQETRNTDTQYF
clone size: NA
J gene: TRBJ2-3
V gene: TRBV4-3
D gene: NA

CDR3 DNA: TGTGCCAGCAGCGTAGGACAGGGGGGAAACTATGGCTACACCTTC
CDR3 protein: CASSVGQGGNYGYTF
clone size: NA
J gene: TRBJ1-2
V gene: TRBV9
D gene: TRBD1